This T cell receptor beta chain originates from a study of T cell responses to AZD1222 COVID-19 vaccine. This CDR3 has 15 amino acids. The V gene's germline CDR1 is SEHNR and CDR2 FQNEAQ (reference sequence). V was cut by 4 bases and J by 0 bases, with 12 bases left in between. Clones were read by immunoSEQ multiplex PCR, and TCRdb kept only the in-frame ones, dropping some. The profile shows about 100,000 clones, about 90% of them singletons. The receptor was isolated from an adult who received the AZD1222 COVID-19 vaccine. The rearrangement links TRBV7-9 to TRBJ1-1, with a weak D call TRBD1 (6 bases). Sequenced material: peripheral blood, taken 28 days after the second AZD1222 dose. In DNA, the CDR3 is TGTGCCAGCAGCTCGCTGGGACAAGTGAACACTGAAGCTTTCTTT. It encodes CASSSLGQVNTEAFF.